One sample yielded the 32 T cell receptor beta chains listed below, sequenced in a study of memory CD4+ T cells and cytomegalovirus serostatus. Single viable CD3+CD4+CD8-CD45RO+ cells were sorted as the memory CD4+ T cells. Some clones are missing from TCRdb's copy, which holds only in-frame ones; the method was immunoSEQ multiplex PCR. The table records some 41,000 clones, roughly 80% of them present only once. The material sequenced was memory CD4+ T cells from blood. The receptors were sampled from an adult in good health and CMV-seronegative.

In its sample, this clone ranks as medium-sized (0.01 to 0.1%). This chain uses TRBV5-8 with TRBJ1-1, with TRBD1 matching 8 bases. This CDR3 region has 11 residues. The V gene's germline CDR1 is SGHTS and CDR2 YDEGEE. V dropped 4 bases and J dropped 11; count of bases not matched to a gene: 4. The DNA of the CDR3 is TGTGCCAGCAGCGGACAGGGTTCGGCTTTCTTT. Protein: CASSGQGSAFF. Drawing the rest from reference TRBV5-8 and TRBJ1-1, the complete variable domain is EAGVTQSPTHLIKTRGQQATLRCSPISGHTSVYWYQQALGLGLQFLLWYDEGEERNRGNFPPRFSGRQFPNYSSELNVNALELEDSALYLCASSGQGSAFFGQGTRLTVV.

To note about this clone: Other DNA sequences in the same sample also yield this CDR3. The chain employs TRBV19 and TRBJ1-5, with D uncertain. The CDR3 contains 13 residues. Trimming took 3 bases from V and 2 from J, leaving 5 bases between them. CDR1 LNHDA and CDR2 SQIVND come from the germline V gene (reference sequence). CDR3 nucleotide sequence: TGTGCCAGTAGTATTCTTGGCAATCAGCCCCAGCATTTT. Its translation is CASSILGNQPQHF.

The CDR3 sequence is CATRQGFGELFF. The CDR3 DNA reads TGTGCCACCAGGCAGGGGTTCGGGGAGCTGTTTTTT. The V and J genes are TRBV15 and TRBJ2-2; maybe TRBD1 (6 bases). The CDR3 length is 12 residues. Trimming removed 6 bases at V and 7 bases at J, with 9 bases between. Germline assignment: CDR1 LNHNV and CDR2 YYDKDF (reference sequence).

CDR3 amino acids: CSVALDPWGPSGNTIYF. The CDR3 nucleotides are TGCAGCGTTGCTCTTGACCCGTGGGGGCCCTCTGGAAACACCATATATTTT. The chain links TRBV29-1 to TRBJ1-3; tentatively, D is TRBD1 (6 bases). Germline V lookup: CDR1 SQVTM, CDR2 ANQGSEA. The CDR3 has 17 amino acids. Trimming cost V 4 bases and J 0 bases, with 19 bases left between them.

In this sample, this clone turned up once. The CDR3 here is CASSSRESEAFF. The CDR3 nucleotides are TGTGCCAGCAGTTCTCGGGAGTCCGAAGCTTTCTTT. The rearrangement uses TRBV6-5 and TRBJ1-1; D ambiguous. Deletions cut 4 bases from V and 8 bases from J, with 11 bases between. Germline CDR1 MNHEY, CDR2 SVGAGI. The CDR3 totals 12 residues.

V is TRBV2 and J is TRBJ1-2, with a weak D call TRBD1 (6 bases). V shed 3 bases and J shed 8 bases, with 10 bases lying between them. The CDR3 is 12 amino acids. From germline, CDR1 is SNHLY and CDR2 FYNNEI. CDR3 in amino acids: CASSDTGPGYTF. The CDR3 DNA reads TGTGCCAGCAGTGACACAGGGCCCGGCTACACCTTC. The whole variable domain, filled in from reference TRBV2 and TRBJ1-2, reads EPEVTQTPSHQVTQMGQEVILRCVPISNHLYFYWYRQILGQKVEFLVSFYNNEISEKSEIFDDQFSVERPDGSNFTLKIRSTKLEDSAMYFCASSDTGPGYTFGSGTRLTVV.

This chain uses TRBV10-3 with TRBJ1-4, with a weak D call TRBD1 (6 bases). The CDR3 consists of 13 residues. CDR1 is ENHRY and CDR2 is SYGVKD in the germline V gene. V gave up 5 bases and J gave up 7 bases, with 11 bases separating them. The CDR3 nucleotides are TGTGCCATCAGTACAGGGATTCCTGAAAAACTGTTTTTT. It encodes CAISTGIPEKLFF.

This chain uses TRBV6-1 with TRBJ2-1; 7 bases are shared with TRBD2. Per the germline V gene, CDR1 is MNHNS and CDR2 is SASEGT. CDR3 length: 13 residues. With 11 bases clipped from V and 2 bases from J, the junction kept 6 bases outside the gene matches. CDR3 nucleotides: TGTGCCGGGGGGGGGACTACCTACAATGAGCAGTTCTTC. Translated: CAGGGTTYNEQFF.

The chain is built from TRBV11-1 and TRBJ2-7; D is perhaps TRBD2 (5 bases). There are 15 residues in the CDR3. Trimming shortened V by 2 bases and J by 2 bases, and 13 bases separated the two germline ends. Germline CDR1 and CDR2: SGHAT and FQDESV (reference sequence). In nucleotides, the CDR3 is TGTGCCAGCAGCTTACGGGCTAGCTCGGCCTACGAGCAGTACTTC. This codes for CASSLRASSAYEQYF.

The V call is TRBV6-1, the J call TRBJ1-1; unclear D gene. The CDR3 extends over 11 amino acids. The germline CDR1 and CDR2 sequences are MNHNS and SASEGT. Trimming shortened V by 11 bases and J by 2 bases, and 9 bases separated the two germline ends. The CDR3 protein is CAGRENTEAFF. The CDR3 DNA is TGTGCCGGTAGGGAAAACACTGAAGCTTTCTTT.

The chain couples TRBV11-2 to TRBJ1-5; 9 nucleotides line up with TRBD1. In germline, CDR1 is SGHAT, CDR2 FQNNGV. This CDR3 contains 14 residues. Trimming at V came to 3 bases and at J to 7 bases, leaving 4 bases not matched to a gene. CDR3 protein: CASSLGQGGQPQHF. CDR3 nucleotide sequence: TGTGCCAGCAGCTTGGGACAGGGTGGGCAGCCCCAGCATTTT.

V and J are TRBV6-5 and TRBJ1-1; D not resolved. The CDR3 totals 13 residues. Trimming shortened V by 6 bases and J by 6 bases, and 14 bases separated the two germline ends. The V gene's germline CDR1 is MNHEY and CDR2 SVGAGI. CDR3 loop: CASSGREVAEAFF. The CDR3 region has the DNA TGTGCCAGCAGCGGACGGGAGGTCGCTGAAGCTTTCTTT.

The J gene is TRBJ1-6, the V gene TRBV28; D is unclear. V was trimmed by 3 bases and J by 8 bases, leaving 11 bases between them. The CDR3 length is 14 residues. Germline V gene sequence: CDR1 MDHEN, CDR2 SYDVKM. Here the CDR3 reads CASSLVLDYSPLHF. The CDR3 coding sequence is TGTGCCAGCAGTTTGGTGTTGGACTATTCACCCCTCCACTTT. The entire variable domain, with the rest obtained from reference TRBV28 and TRBJ1-6, is as follows: DVKVTQSSRYLVKRTGEKVFLECVQDMDHENMFWYRQDPGLGLRLIYFSYDVKMKEKGDIPEGYSVSREKKERFSLILESASTNQTSMYLCASSLVLDYSPLHFGNGTRLTVT.

V and J are TRBV13 and TRBJ2-7; maybe TRBD2 (5 bases). Germline V gene data show CDR1 as PRHDT and CDR2 as FYEKMQ (reference sequence). This CDR3 contains 13 residues. Trimming removed 5 bases at V and 5 bases at J, with 13 bases between. Here the CDR3 DNA reads TGTGCCAGCAGCGAGGACGGAGGCAACGAGCAGTACTTC. Translated, it gives CASSEDGGNEQYF.

The V and J genes are TRBV6-5 and TRBJ1-3; no clear D gene. The CDR3 runs 16 residues. Per germline, CDR1 MNHEY and CDR2 SVGAGI. Trimming took off 0 bases at V and 2 bases at J, with 11 bases between the two ends. CDR3: CASSYSLRQAGNTIYF. CDR3 sequence (DNA): TGTGCCAGCAGTTACTCGTTACGTCAGGCTGGAAACACCATATATTTT.

The chain combines TRBV5-6 with TRBJ2-3; D gene ambiguous. CDR3 length: 17 amino acids. Germline CDR1 reads SGHDT; CDR2 reads YYEEEE. V lost 2 bases to trimming and J lost 0 bases, with 16 bases between them. The CDR3 DNA reads as TGTGCCAGCAGCTTAAGGTCAGGCTCCCCTAGCACAGATACGCAGTATTTT. Residues: CASSLRSGSPSTDTQYF. Complete variable domain (other parts from reference TRBV5-6 and TRBJ2-3): DAGVTQSPTHLIKTRGQQVTLRCSPKSGHDTVSWYQQALGQGPQFIFQYYEEEERQRGNFPDRFSGHQFPNYSSELNVNALLLGDSALYLCASSLRSGSPSTDTQYFGPGTRLTVL.

The chain links TRBV5-4 to TRBJ2-1; 9 bases fit TRBD1. V shed 3 bases, J shed 0 bases, and the junction held 4 bases outside the gene matches. This CDR3 comprises 16 residues. The germline V gene has CDR1 SGHNT and CDR2 YYREEE (reference sequence). The CDR3 region is CASSSGQGRSYNEQFF. The CDR3 coding sequence is TGTGCCAGCAGCTCAGGACAGGGGCGCTCCTACAATGAGCAGTTCTTC.

Worth noting for this clone: This CDR3 is also generated by other DNA sequences in the sample. The V call is TRBV6-1, the J call TRBJ2-3, with 7 bases aligning to TRBD2. Losses at the gene ends were 6 bases for V and 6 bases for J; bases not matched to a gene: 9. CDR1 and CDR2 from the germline V gene are MNHNS and SASEGT. This CDR3 has 14 residues. The CDR3 sequence is CASRGLVGYDTQYF. CDR3 DNA sequence: TGTGCCAGCAGAGGACTAGTCGGATACGATACGCAGTATTTT.

This chain links TRBV4-1 with TRBJ2-1, with 9 nucleotides matching TRBD1. This CDR3 has 16 residues. Germline-derived CDR1 and CDR2 are MGHRA and YSYEKL. The V segment lost 4 bases and the J segment 2 bases; nucleotides outside the gene matches: 6. This CDR3 reads CASSRAGQGTYNEQFF. The CDR3 DNA follows: TGCGCCAGCAGCCGAGCGGGACAGGGTACCTACAATGAGCAGTTCTTC.

The chain links TRBV7-8 to TRBJ2-1; possible D gene TRBD2, 5 bases. CDR1 SGHVS and CDR2 FQNEAQ come from the germline V gene. This CDR3 comprises 17 residues. Trimming removed 1 base from V and 0 bases from J, with 13 bases in between. In DNA form, the CDR3 reads TGTGCCAGCAGCTTAGGGAGGCAGTATAGCTCCTACAATGAGCAGTTCTTC. Protein product: CASSLGRQYSSYNEQFF.

The chain links TRBV30 to TRBJ1-3; D is uncertain. V was pared by 2 bases and J by 4 bases, with 6 bases between. CDR3 length: 12 residues. Germline V gives CDR1 GTSNPN, CDR2 SVGIG (reference sequence). DNA for the CDR3: TGTGCCTGGAGTCCCAACGGAAACACCATATATTTT. Protein: CAWSPNGNTIYF. The complete variable domain, with remaining parts taken from reference TRBV30 and TRBJ1-3, reads SQTIHQWPATLVQPVGSPLSLECTVEGTSNPNLYWYRQAAGRGLQLLFYSVGIGQISSEVPQNLSASRPQDRQFILSSKKLLLSDSGFYLCAWSPNGNTIYFGEGSWLTVV.

The chain recombines TRBV7-2 with TRBJ2-7; no reliable D call. CDR3 size: 15 residues. Germline CDR1 reads SGHTA; CDR2 reads FQGNSA. Trimming left V 1 base short and J 3 bases short, with 13 bases between. CDR3 sequence reads: CASSLGDGRNYEQYF. The CDR3 bases are TGTGCCAGCAGCTTAGGGGATGGACGGAACTACGAGCAGTACTTC.

V and J are TRBV5-1 and TRBJ1-1, with 9 bases fitting TRBD1. V lost 4 bases, J lost 7 bases, and 5 bases stayed unmatched. This CDR3 spans 13 amino acids. CDR1 is SGHRS, CDR2 YFSETQ, per germline. Here the CDR3 DNA reads TGCGCCAGCAGCCTACAGGGGGCTGGTGAAGCTTTCTTT. This gives the protein CASSLQGAGEAFF.

The V gene is TRBV19, the J gene TRBJ1-2; 10 positions agree with TRBD1. The CDR3 has 17 amino acids. CDR1 is LNHDA and CDR2 is SQIVND in the germline V gene (reference sequence). Trimming cost V 0 bases and J 4 bases; bases outside gene matches: 8. Written as DNA, the CDR3 is TGTGCCAGTAGTATAGATCTGGACAGGGGGTTGTTCTATGGCTACACCTTC. Translation: CASSIDLDRGLFYGYTF. Variable domain in full (rest from reference TRBV19 and TRBJ1-2): DGGITQSPKYLFRKEGQNVTLSCEQNLNHDAMYWYRQDPGQGLRLIYYSQIVNDFQKGDIAEGYSVSREKKESFPLTVTSAQKNPTAFYLCASSIDLDRGLFYGYTFGSGTRLTVV.

This clone has more than one count but fewer than ten. The chain couples TRBV6-1 to TRBJ2-5; D is perhaps TRBD2 (6 bases). The CDR3 covers 14 residues. Germline lookup yields CDR1 MNHNS and CDR2 SASEGT. V lost 4 bases, J lost 4 bases, and 13 bases lay in between. CDR3 DNA: TGTGCCAGCAGTGTACTCCGGGGGATAGAGACCCAGTACTTC. Protein product: CASSVLRGIETQYF.

This clone showed up just a few times. This chain connects TRBV7-9 to TRBJ1-1; 7 nucleotides line up with TRBD1. The V and J ends lost 3 bases and 11 bases, in that order; junction bases with no gene match: 12. Germline values: CDR1 SEHNR, CDR2 FQNEAQ (reference sequence). The CDR3 is 14 amino acids. The CDR3 spells CASSFDDRVVGAFF. CDR3 DNA: TGTGCCAGCAGCTTTGATGACAGGGTGGTTGGTGCTTTCTTT.

Written as DNA, the CDR3 is TGTGCCAGCAGGAGCGTCAGGGCCGGTGAAAAACTGTTTTTT. This codes for CASRSVRAGEKLFF. This chain joins TRBV11-2 and TRBJ1-4, with D tentatively TRBD1 (5 bases). Between the trimmed V and J ends, which lost 6 bases and 7 bases, there was a span of 15 bases. Germline CDR1 reads SGHAT; CDR2 reads FQNNGV. CDR3 size: 14 residues.

The J gene is TRBJ2-7, the V gene TRBV6-1, with D tentatively TRBD2 (5 bases). The CDR3 spans 14 residues. Germline CDR1 and CDR2: MNHNS and SASEGT. The V gene lost 7 bases and the J gene lost 3 bases, with 16 bases spanning the gap. CDR3 in amino acids: CASKVAGMVYEQYF. In DNA, the CDR3 is TGTGCCAGCAAAGTAGCCGGGATGGTCTACGAGCAGTACTTC.

The rearrangement links TRBV6-1 to TRBJ2-4, with D possibly TRBD1 on 6 matching bases. The V and J ends lost 3 bases and 9 bases respectively, with 9 bases between them. The CDR3 is 12 amino acids. Germline CDR1 reads MNHNS; CDR2 reads SASEGT. The DNA for the CDR3 is TGTGCCAGCAGTGAGGCAGGGGCCATTCAGTACTTC. Translated, it gives CASSEAGAIQYF.

This chain uses TRBV7-9 with TRBJ2-6, with D uncertain. Trimming removed 5 bases from V and 0 bases from J, with 14 bases in between. CDR1 SEHNR and CDR2 FQNEAQ come from the germline V gene (reference sequence). The CDR3 totals 17 residues. The chain's CDR3 is CASSGKSLFSGANVLTF. The CDR3 DNA reads as TGTGCCAGCAGCGGAAAGTCCCTTTTCTCTGGGGCCAACGTCCTGACTTTC.

This rearrangement joins TRBV6-5 to TRBJ1-2; unclear D gene. The CDR3 extends over 14 amino acids. Trimming shortened V by 2 bases and J by 4 bases, and 11 bases separated the two germline ends. CDR1 is MNHEY and CDR2 is SVGAGI in the germline V gene. This CDR3 reads CASSYLRKGYGYTF. In DNA form, the CDR3 reads TGTGCCAGCAGTTACCTCCGGAAGGGCTATGGCTACACCTTC.

The chain carries TRBV7-8 and TRBJ1-1, with 7 bases matching TRBD1. The germline gives CDR1 SGHVS, CDR2 FQNEAQ. V dropped 5 bases and J dropped 0; count of bases not matched to a gene: 15. This CDR3 region has 18 residues. CDR3 bases: TGTGCCAGCAGCCTTACACCGGGACAGTTCATAATGAACACTGAAGCTTTCTTT. It specifies CASSLTPGQFIMNTEAFF.